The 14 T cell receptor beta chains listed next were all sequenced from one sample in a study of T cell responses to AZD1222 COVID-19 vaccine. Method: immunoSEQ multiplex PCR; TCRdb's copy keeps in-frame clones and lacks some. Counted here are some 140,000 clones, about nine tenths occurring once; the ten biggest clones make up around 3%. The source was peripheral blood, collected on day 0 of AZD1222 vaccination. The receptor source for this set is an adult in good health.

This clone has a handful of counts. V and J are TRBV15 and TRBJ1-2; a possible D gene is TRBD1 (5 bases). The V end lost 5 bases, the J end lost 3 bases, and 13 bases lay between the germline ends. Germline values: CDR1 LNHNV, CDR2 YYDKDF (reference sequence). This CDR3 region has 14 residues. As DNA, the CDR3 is TGTGCCACCAGCCTCAACTTGGGGGACTATGGCTACACCTTC. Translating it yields CATSLNLGDYGYTF.

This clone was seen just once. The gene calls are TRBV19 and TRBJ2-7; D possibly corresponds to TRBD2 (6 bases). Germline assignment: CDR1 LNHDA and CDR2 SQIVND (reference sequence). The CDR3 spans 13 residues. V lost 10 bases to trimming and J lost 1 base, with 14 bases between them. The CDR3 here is CATGTLKSYEQYF. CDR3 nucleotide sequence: TGTGCCACGGGGACTTTAAAATCCTACGAGCAGTACTTC.

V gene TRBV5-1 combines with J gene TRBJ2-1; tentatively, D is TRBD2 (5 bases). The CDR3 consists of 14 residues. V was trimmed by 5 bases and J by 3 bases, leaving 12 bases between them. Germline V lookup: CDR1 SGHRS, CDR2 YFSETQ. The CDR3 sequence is CASRADSDYNEQFF. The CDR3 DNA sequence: TGCGCCAGCAGAGCGGACTCAGACTACAATGAGCAGTTCTTC.

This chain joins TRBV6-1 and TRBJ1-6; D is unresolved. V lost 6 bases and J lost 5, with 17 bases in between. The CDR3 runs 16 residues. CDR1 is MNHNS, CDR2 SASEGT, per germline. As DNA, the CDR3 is TGTGCCAGCAGGGAAACTACAAGGACGCATAATTCACCCCTCCACTTT. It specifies CASRETTRTHNSPLHF.

CDR3 nucleotide sequence: TGTGCCAGCAGCAACGGGTTCAGGGTGGACGAGCAGTACTTC. This codes for CASSNGFRVDEQYF. The gene calls are TRBV5-6 and TRBJ2-7; tentative D call: TRBD1 (5 bases). The V and J ends lost 4 bases and 5 bases respectively, with 16 bases between them. The CDR3 length is 14 residues. Germline CDR1 and CDR2: SGHDT and YYEEEE.

CDR3: CASSPPTGGRAYYGYTF. CDR3 DNA sequence: TGTGCCAGCAGCCCCCCGACCGGGGGTAGGGCCTACTATGGCTACACCTTC. This chain links TRBV3-1 (or the pseudogene TRBV3-2) with TRBJ1-2; D possibly corresponds to TRBD1 (5 bases). V gave up 4 bases and J gave up 3 bases, with 21 bases separating them. The CDR3 has 17 residues. Germline CDR1 and CDR2: LGHDT and YNNKEL (reference sequence).

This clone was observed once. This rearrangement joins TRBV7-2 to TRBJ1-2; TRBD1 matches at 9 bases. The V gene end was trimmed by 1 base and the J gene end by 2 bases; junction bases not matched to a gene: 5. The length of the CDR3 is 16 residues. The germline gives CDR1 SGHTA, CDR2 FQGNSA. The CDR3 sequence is CASSLEGDRANYGYTF. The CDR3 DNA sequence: TGTGCCAGCAGCTTAGAGGGGGACAGGGCGAACTATGGCTACACCTTC.

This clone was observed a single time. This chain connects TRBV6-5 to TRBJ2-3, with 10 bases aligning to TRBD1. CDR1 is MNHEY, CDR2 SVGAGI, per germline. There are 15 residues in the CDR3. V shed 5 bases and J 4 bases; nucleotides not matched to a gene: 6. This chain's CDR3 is CASSKTGGGPDTQYF. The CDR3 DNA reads TGTGCCAGCAGTAAGACAGGGGGCGGTCCAGATACGCAGTATTTT.

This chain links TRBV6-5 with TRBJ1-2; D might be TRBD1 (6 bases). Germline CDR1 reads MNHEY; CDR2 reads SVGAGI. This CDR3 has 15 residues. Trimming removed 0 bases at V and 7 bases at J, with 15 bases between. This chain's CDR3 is CASSYSRTRGVGYTF. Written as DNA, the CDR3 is TGTGCCAGCAGTTACTCGAGGACAAGGGGGGTTGGCTACACCTTC.

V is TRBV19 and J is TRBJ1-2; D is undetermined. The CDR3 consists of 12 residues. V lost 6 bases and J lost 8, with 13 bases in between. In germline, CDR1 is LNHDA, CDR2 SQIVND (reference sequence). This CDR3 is CASRETEGGYTF. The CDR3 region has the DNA TGTGCCAGTAGAGAAACGGAAGGAGGCTACACCTTC.

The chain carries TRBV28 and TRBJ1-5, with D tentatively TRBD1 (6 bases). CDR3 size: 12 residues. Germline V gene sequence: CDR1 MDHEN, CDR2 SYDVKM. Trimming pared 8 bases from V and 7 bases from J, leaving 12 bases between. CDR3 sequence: CASGTRGQPQHF. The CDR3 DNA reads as TGTGCCAGCGGGACACGGGGGCAGCCCCAGCATTTT.

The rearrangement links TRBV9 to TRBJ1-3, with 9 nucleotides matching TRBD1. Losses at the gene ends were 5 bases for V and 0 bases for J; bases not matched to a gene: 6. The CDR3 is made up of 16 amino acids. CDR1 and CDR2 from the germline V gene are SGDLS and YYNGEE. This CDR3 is CASSGQGTFSGNTIYF. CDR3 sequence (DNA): TGTGCCAGCAGTGGACAGGGGACCTTCTCTGGAAACACCATATATTTT.

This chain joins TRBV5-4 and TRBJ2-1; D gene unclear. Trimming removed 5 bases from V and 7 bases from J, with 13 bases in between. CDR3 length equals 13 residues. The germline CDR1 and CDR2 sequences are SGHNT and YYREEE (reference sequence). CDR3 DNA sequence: TGTGCCAGCAGACCAGATCTTGGGAATGAGCAGTTCTTC. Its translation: CASRPDLGNEQFF.

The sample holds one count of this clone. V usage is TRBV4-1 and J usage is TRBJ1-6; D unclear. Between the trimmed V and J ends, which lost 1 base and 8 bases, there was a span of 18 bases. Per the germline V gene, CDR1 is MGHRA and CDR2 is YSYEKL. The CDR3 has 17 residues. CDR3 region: CASSQGPSPLGDSPLHF. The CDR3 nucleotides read TGCGCCAGCAGCCAAGGGCCCAGTCCTCTAGGTGATTCACCCCTCCACTTT.